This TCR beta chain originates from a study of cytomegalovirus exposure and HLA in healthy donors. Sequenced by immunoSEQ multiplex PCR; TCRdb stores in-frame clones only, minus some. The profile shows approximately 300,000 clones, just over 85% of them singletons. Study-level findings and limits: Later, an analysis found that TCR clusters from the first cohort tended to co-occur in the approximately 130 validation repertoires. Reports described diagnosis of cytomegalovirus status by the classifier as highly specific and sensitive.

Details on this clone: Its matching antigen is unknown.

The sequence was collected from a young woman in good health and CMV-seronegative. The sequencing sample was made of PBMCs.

The CDR3 is CASSQQGAEAFF. DNA of the CDR3: TGTGCCAGCTCACAACAGGGGGCTGAAGCTTTCTTT. The V gene is TRBV18, the J gene TRBJ1-1; TRBD1 matches at 8 bases. Looked up from germline, CDR1 is KGHSH and CDR2 is LQKENI. The CDR3 sequence is 12 residues long. Trimming removed 4 bases from V and 6 bases from J; junction bases left unmatched: 1.